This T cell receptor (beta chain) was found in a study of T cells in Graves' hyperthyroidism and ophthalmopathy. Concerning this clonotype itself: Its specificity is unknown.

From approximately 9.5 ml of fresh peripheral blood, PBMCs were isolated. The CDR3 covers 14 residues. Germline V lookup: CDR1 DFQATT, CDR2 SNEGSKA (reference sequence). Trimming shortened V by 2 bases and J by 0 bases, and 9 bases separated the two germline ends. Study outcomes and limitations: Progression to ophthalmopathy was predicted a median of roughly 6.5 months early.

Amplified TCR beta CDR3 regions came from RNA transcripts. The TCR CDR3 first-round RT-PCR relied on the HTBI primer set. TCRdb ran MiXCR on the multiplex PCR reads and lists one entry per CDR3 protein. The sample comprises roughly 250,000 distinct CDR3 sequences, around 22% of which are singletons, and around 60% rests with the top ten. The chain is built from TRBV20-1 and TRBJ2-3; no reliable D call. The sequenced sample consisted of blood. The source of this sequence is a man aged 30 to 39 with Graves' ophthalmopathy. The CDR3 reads CSARRFRSTDTQYF. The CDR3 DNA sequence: TGCAGTGCTAGACGTTTTCGCAGCACAGATACGCAGTATTTT.